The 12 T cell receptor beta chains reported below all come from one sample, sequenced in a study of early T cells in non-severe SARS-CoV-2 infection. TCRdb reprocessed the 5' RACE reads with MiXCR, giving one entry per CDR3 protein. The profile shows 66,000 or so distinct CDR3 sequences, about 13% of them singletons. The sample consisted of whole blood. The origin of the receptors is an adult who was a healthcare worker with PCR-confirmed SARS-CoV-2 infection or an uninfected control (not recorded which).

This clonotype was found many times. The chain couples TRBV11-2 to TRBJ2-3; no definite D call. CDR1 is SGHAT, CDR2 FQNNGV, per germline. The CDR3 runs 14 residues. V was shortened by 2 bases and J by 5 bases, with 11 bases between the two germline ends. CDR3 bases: TGTGCCAGCAGCTTAACTCCTCGTGGAGATACGCAGTATTTT. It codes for CASSLTPRGDTQYF. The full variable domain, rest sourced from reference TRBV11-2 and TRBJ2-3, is EAGVAQSPRYKIIEKRQSVAFWCNPISGHATLYWYQQILGQGPKLLIQFQNNGVVDDSQLPKDRFSAERLKGVDSTLKIQPAKLEDSAVYLCASSLTPRGDTQYFGPGTRLTVL.

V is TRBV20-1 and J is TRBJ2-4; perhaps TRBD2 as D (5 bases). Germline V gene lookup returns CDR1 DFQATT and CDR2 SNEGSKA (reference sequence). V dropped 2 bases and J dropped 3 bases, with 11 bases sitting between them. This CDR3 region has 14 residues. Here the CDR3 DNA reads TGCAGTGCTAGACAGGAGGCGAGCAAAAACATTCAGTACTTC. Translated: CSARQEASKNIQYF.

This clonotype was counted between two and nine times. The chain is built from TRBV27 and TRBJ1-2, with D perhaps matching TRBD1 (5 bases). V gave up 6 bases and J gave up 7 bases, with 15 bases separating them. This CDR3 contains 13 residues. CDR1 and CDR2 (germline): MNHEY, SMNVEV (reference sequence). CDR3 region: CASRLRQGFGYTF. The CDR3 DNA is TGTGCCAGCAGACTCCGGCAGGGCTTTGGCTACACCTTC.

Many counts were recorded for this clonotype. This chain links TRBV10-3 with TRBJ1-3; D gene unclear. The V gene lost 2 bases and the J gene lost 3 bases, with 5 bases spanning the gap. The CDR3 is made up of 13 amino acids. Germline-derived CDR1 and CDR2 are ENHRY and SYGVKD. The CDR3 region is CAISEPSGNTIYF. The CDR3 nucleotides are TGTGCCATCAGTGAGCCGAGTGGAAACACCATATATTTT.

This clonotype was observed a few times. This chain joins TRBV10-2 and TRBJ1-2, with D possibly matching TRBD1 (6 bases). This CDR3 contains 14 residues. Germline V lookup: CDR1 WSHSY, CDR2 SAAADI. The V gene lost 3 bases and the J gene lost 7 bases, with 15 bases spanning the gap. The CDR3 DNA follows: TGCGCCAGCAGTGACTGGGACTCGGGGGCTGGCTACACCTTC. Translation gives CASSDWDSGAGYTF.

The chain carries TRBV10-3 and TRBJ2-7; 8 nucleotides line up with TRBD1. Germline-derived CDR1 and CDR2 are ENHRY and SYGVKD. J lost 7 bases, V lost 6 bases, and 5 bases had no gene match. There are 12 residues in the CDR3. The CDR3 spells CAISTTGDEQYF. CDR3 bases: TGTGCCATCAGCACGACAGGGGATGAGCAGTACTTC.

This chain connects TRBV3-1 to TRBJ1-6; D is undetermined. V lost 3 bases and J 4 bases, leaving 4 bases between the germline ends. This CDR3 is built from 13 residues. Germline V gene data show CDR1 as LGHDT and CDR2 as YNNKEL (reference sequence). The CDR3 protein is CASSHSYNSPLHF. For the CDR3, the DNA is TGTGCCAGCAGCCATTCGTATAATTCACCCCTCCACTTT.

CDR3 loop: CASSMRGPANTGELFF. CDR3 coding DNA: TGTGCCAGTAGTATGAGAGGACCCGCGAACACCGGGGAGCTGTTTTTT. The rearrangement uses TRBV19 and TRBJ2-2; no firm D call. CDR1 and CDR2 (germline): LNHDA, SQIVND (reference sequence). This CDR3 is built from 16 residues. Trimming left V 3 bases short and J 0 bases short, with 11 bases between.

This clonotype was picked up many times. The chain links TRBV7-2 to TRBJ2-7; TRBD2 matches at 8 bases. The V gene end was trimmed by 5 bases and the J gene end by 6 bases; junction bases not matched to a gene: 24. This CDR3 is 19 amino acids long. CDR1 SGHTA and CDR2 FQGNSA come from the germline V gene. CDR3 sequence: CASSPYPSAGADLRGEQYF. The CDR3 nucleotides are TGTGCCAGCAGCCCGTACCCCTCAGCGGGAGCAGATCTAAGGGGCGAGCAGTACTTC.

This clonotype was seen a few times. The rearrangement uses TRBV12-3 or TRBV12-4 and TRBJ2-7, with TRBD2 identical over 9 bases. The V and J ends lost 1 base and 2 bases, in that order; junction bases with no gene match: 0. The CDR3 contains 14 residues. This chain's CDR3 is CASSLGLAAYEQYF. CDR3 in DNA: TGTGCCAGCAGTTTAGGACTAGCGGCCTACGAGCAGTACTTC.

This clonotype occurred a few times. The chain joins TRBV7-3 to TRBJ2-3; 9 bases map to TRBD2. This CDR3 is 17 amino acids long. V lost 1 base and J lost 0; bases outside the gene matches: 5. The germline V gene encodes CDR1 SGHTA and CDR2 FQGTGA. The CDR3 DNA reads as TGTGCCAGCAGCTTAAGACCTAGCGGGACTAGCACAGATACGCAGTATTTT. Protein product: CASSLRPSGTSTDTQYF.

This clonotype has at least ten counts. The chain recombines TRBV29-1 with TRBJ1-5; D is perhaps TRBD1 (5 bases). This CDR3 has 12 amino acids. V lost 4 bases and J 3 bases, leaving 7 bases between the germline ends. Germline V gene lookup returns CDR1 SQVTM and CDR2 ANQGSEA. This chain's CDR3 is CSVAGANQPQHF. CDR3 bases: TGCAGCGTTGCTGGGGCCAATCAGCCCCAGCATTTT.